The 26 T cell receptor beta chains below come from one sample, sequenced in a study of Ad26.COV2.S vaccination and SARS-CoV-2 variants (dated by TCRdb to the early 2020s). The library was built by means of the immunoSEQ multiplex PCR assay. TCRdb re-hosts the immuneACCESS table, in-frame sequences only. Its copies lack some clones; in the studies checked, an unresolved V gene accounts for under half of them, and the cause for the rest is not known. Within this sample are about 350,000 clones, with around 89% of them counted one time only. Roughly 5% of the sample is in the top ten clones. This specimen's treatment or condition label, per the study, means: roughly 20 received Ad26.COV2.S at low or high dose, single or two shots; roughly 5 received placebo; per-sample allocation not given. For vaccine and placebo recipients, repertoires were sequenced using samples collected on day 63 after the first injection.

Sequences were derived from peripheral blood, sampled in a trial of Ad26.COV2.S vaccine versus placebo. The origin of the receptors is a person between 18 and 60 years old who received the Ad26.COV2.S COVID-19 vaccine or a placebo.

The gene calls are TRBV2 and TRBJ1-4; D remains ambiguous. Germline values: CDR1 SNHLY, CDR2 FYNNEI. The CDR3 extends over 12 amino acids. V was pared by 7 bases and J by 6 bases, with 9 bases between. The CDR3 reads CASKNKDEKLFF. CDR3 coding DNA: TGTGCCAGCAAAAATAAGGATGAAAAACTGTTTTTT.

The chain recombines TRBV12-3 or TRBV12-4 with TRBJ2-5; D is possibly TRBD1 or TRBD2 (5 bases each). V lost 5 bases, J lost 5 bases, and 9 bases lay in between. This CDR3 contains 12 residues. CDR3 protein: CASSQGAETQYF. As DNA, the CDR3 is TGTGCCAGCAGTCAGGGAGCGGAGACCCAGTACTTC.

V usage is TRBV5-5 and J usage is TRBJ1-2; TRBD1 is a possible D gene (6 bases). The V end was cut by 0 bases, the J end by 3 bases, with 18 bases between. The CDR3 sequence is 17 residues long. Germline CDR1 reads SGHKS; CDR2 reads YYEKEE (reference sequence). The CDR3 loop reads CASSLEPRTGMYYGYTF. CDR3 nucleotides: TGTGCCAGCAGCTTGGAACCGCGCACAGGGATGTACTATGGCTACACCTTC.

The chain recombines TRBV10-3 with TRBJ2-7; 7 nucleotides match TRBD1. Germline trimming cut 8 bases from V and 0 bases from J; bases unmatched to any gene: 16. This CDR3 region has 17 residues. Germline V gives CDR1 ENHRY, CDR2 SYGVKD. The CDR3 spells CAIVEVGTAPLSYEQYF. CDR3 nucleotides: TGTGCCATCGTGGAAGTCGGGACAGCGCCTCTCTCCTACGAGCAGTACTTC.

This sequence joins TRBV2 and TRBJ2-2, with a weak D call TRBD2 (6 bases). From germline, CDR1 is SNHLY and CDR2 FYNNEI. There are 15 residues in the CDR3. V lost 5 bases and J 2 bases, leaving 12 bases between the germline ends. This CDR3 reads CASSRRELNTGELFF. The CDR3 coding sequence is TGTGCCAGCAGTAGGAGGGAACTAAACACCGGGGAGCTGTTTTTT.

The gene calls are TRBV5-4 and TRBJ2-1; TRBD1 matches at 10 bases. After removal of 4 bases from V and 2 bases from J, the junction contained 3 bases not matched to a gene. The CDR3 runs 15 residues. Per germline, CDR1 SGHNT and CDR2 YYREEE (reference sequence). CDR3 DNA sequence: TGTGCCAGCAGCCCGGGACAGGGGACCTACAATGAGCAGTTCTTC. Translating gives CASSPGQGTYNEQFF.

V and J are TRBV3-1 (or the pseudogene TRBV3-2) and TRBJ1-1; D uncertain. The ends were cut back, 1 base at V and 0 bases at J, with 12 bases in the middle. Looked up from germline, CDR1 is LGHDT and CDR2 is YNNKEL (reference sequence). CDR3 length: 16 amino acids. The CDR3 loop is CASSQGVGRMNTEAFF. The CDR3 region has the DNA TGTGCCAGCAGCCAAGGCGTGGGCAGGATGAACACTGAAGCTTTCTTT.

The rearrangement links TRBV7-3 to TRBJ2-7; D might be TRBD1 (5 bases). The CDR3 totals 15 residues. Germline values: CDR1 SGHTA, CDR2 FQGTGA. V was trimmed by 5 bases and J by 2 bases, leaving 16 bases between them. CDR3 region: CASSPLGAPPYEQYF. The CDR3 DNA reads as TGTGCCAGCAGCCCGCTAGGGGCCCCCCCCTACGAGCAGTACTTC.

This chain uses TRBV29-1 with TRBJ2-5, with 8 bases that match TRBD1. The CDR3 sequence is 15 residues long. Trimming at V came to 6 bases and at J to 4 bases, leaving 13 bases not matched to a gene. Germline V gene data show CDR1 as SQVTM and CDR2 as ANQGSEA. DNA of the CDR3: TGCAGCGTGCGGGAAAGACAGGGGAGAGGAGAGACCCAGTACTTC. It codes for CSVRERQGRGETQYF.

The J gene is TRBJ2-1, the V gene TRBV4-2, with 11 bases aligning to TRBD2. Looked up from germline, CDR1 is LGHNA and CDR2 is YNFKEQ. V shed 4 bases, J shed 8 bases, and the junction held 13 bases outside the gene matches. CDR3 size: 17 residues. The chain's CDR3 is CASSPWGTSGENDEQFF. CDR3 bases: TGTGCCAGCAGCCCCTGGGGGACTAGCGGCGAGAACGATGAGCAGTTCTTC.

This chain links TRBV6-5 with TRBJ2-2; 13 bases fit TRBD2. The CDR3 spans 14 residues. CDR1 MNHEY and CDR2 SVGAGI come from the germline V gene. J lost 7 bases, V lost 10 bases, and 6 bases had no gene match. CDR3 coding DNA: TGTGCCATAACTAGCGGGAGGGTGGTCGGGGAGCTGTTTTTT. Translated: CAITSGRVVGELFF.

Written as DNA, the CDR3 is TGTGCCAGCAGCCCAGGGGGAGGGGACAGGGACGGCAAGGAAAAACTGTTTTTT. Translating it yields CASSPGGGDRDGKEKLFF. The V and J genes are TRBV7-9 and TRBJ1-4; 9 bases map to TRBD1. The V and J ends lost 5 bases and 8 bases, in that order; junction bases with no gene match: 18. This CDR3 spans 18 amino acids. Germline values: CDR1 SEHNR, CDR2 FQNEAQ (reference sequence).

This rearrangement joins TRBV29-1 to TRBJ1-2; the match to TRBD1 covers 7 bases. The CDR3 is 17 amino acids. Looked up from germline, CDR1 is SQVTM and CDR2 is ANQGSEA. After removal of 7 bases from V and 0 bases from J, the junction contained 17 bases not matched to a gene. DNA for the CDR3: TGCAGCGCCCAAAGCCGGGACAGAGGGCGACCTAACTATGGCTACACCTTC. Translated: CSAQSRDRGRPNYGYTF.

The gene calls are TRBV12-3 or TRBV12-4 and TRBJ1-3; D may be TRBD1 (5 bases). The CDR3 runs 12 residues. The V and J ends lost 5 bases and 7 bases respectively, with 9 bases between them. As DNA, the CDR3 is TGTGCCAGCAGTGGATGGGGGAACACCATATATTTT. Its protein product is CASSGWGNTIYF.

In its sample, this clone was seen a few times. The chain links TRBV4-3 to TRBJ1-1; D is unresolved. Deletions cut 0 bases from V and 1 base from J, with 6 bases between. Germline V gene data show CDR1 as LGHNA and CDR2 as YSLEER. This CDR3 spans 14 amino acids. In DNA form, the CDR3 reads TGCGCCAGCAGCCAAGATTTGACGAACACTGAAGCTTTCTTT. Amino acids: CASSQDLTNTEAFF.

The genes are TRBV7-9 and TRBJ1-1; 8 positions agree with TRBD1. J gave up 1 base and V 5 bases, and 6 bases lay outside the gene matches. Germline CDR1 is SEHNR and CDR2 is FQNEAQ (reference sequence). The CDR3 loop spans 15 amino acids. The CDR3 reads CASSDPGTGNTEAFF. CDR3 coding DNA: TGTGCCAGCAGCGACCCCGGGACAGGGAACACTGAAGCTTTCTTT. Looking up the rest from reference TRBV7-9 and TRBJ1-1 gives the full variable domain: DTGVSQNPRHKITKRGQNVTFRCDPISEHNRLYWYRQTLGQGPEFLTYFQNEAQLEKSRLLSDRFSAERPKGSFSTLEIQRTEQGDSAMYLCASSDPGTGNTEAFFGQGTRLTVV.

J is TRBJ2-7 and V is TRBV7-2, with D possibly being TRBD1 or TRBD2 (7 bases each). CDR1 SGHTA and CDR2 FQGNSA come from the germline V gene. Trimming took 5 bases from V and 2 from J, leaving 13 bases between them. The CDR3 spans 14 residues. The CDR3 nucleotides read TGTGCCAGCAGCGGGGGGGACAGAGCCTACGAGCAGTACTTC. It encodes CASSGGDRAYEQYF.

This rearrangement joins TRBV7-2 to TRBJ2-7; no definite D call. Trimming cost V 4 bases and J 3 bases, with 13 bases left between them. Per the germline V gene, CDR1 is SGHTA and CDR2 is FQGNSA. This CDR3 comprises 14 residues. This CDR3 is CASSSTALYYEQYF. The CDR3 bases are TGTGCCAGCAGCTCGACGGCCTTGTACTACGAGCAGTACTTC.

As for this clone: Different DNA sequences within this sample yield the same CDR3. The chain links TRBV7-9 to TRBJ2-7, with unresolved D. This CDR3 is 11 amino acids long. The germline V gene encodes CDR1 SEHNR and CDR2 FQNEAQ (reference sequence). The V end lost 2 bases, the J end lost 7 bases, and 6 bases lay between the germline ends. This chain's CDR3 is CASSLSREQYF. CDR3 nucleotides: TGTGCCAGCAGCTTAAGTAGGGAGCAGTACTTC.

The gene calls are TRBV28 and TRBJ1-5; 10 nucleotides match TRBD1. Germline values: CDR1 MDHEN, CDR2 SYDVKM. This CDR3 is built from 15 residues. V lost 6 bases and J lost 4; bases outside the gene matches: 6. In nucleotides, the CDR3 is TGTGCCAGCAGCTCGGGACAGGGGAATAATCAGCCCCAGCATTTT. Translating it yields CASSSGQGNNQPQHF.

The chain combines TRBV28 with TRBJ1-4, with D possibly TRBD1 on 5 matching bases. This CDR3 spans 18 amino acids. The germline CDR1 and CDR2 sequences are MDHEN and SYDVKM. The ends were cut back, 3 bases at V and 0 bases at J, with 17 bases in the middle. The CDR3 reads CASSLFRDSETTNEKLFF. CDR3 sequence (DNA): TGTGCCAGCAGTTTGTTTCGCGACAGCGAAACAACTAATGAAAAACTGTTTTTT.

The chain couples TRBV14 to TRBJ2-3; TRBD2 aligns across 9 bases. The CDR3 spans 19 residues. From germline, CDR1 is SGHDN and CDR2 FVKESK. J gave up 5 bases and V 3 bases, and 18 bases lay outside the gene matches. CDR3 sequence (DNA): TGTGCCAGCAGCCAGGATCTTCCCCTGCAGAGCGGGAGGAGAGATACGCAGTATTTT. This sequence encodes CASSQDLPLQSGRRDTQYF.

The chain joins TRBV7-9 to TRBJ2-7, with D unclear. The CDR3 spans 15 residues. Germline lookup yields CDR1 SEHNR and CDR2 FQNEAQ (reference sequence). V dropped 5 bases and J dropped 1 base, with 15 bases sitting between them. CDR3 sequence reads: CASSEGYLVSYEQYF. The CDR3 DNA follows: TGTGCCAGCAGCGAAGGTTACTTGGTTTCCTACGAGCAGTACTTC.

The V and J genes are TRBV12-3 or TRBV12-4 and TRBJ2-1, with TRBD2 matching 8 bases. CDR3 length equals 13 residues. Losses at the gene ends were 7 bases for V and 8 bases for J; bases not matched to a gene: 7. CDR3 loop: CASNLSGRDEQFF. The DNA for the CDR3 is TGTGCCAGCAATCTCAGCGGGAGAGATGAGCAGTTCTTC.

The rearrangement joins TRBV10-1 to TRBJ2-2, with D possibly TRBD1 on 6 matching bases. Trimming removed 0 bases from V and 9 bases from J, with 14 bases in between. Germline V gene lookup returns CDR1 WNHNN and CDR2 SYGVQD (reference sequence). The CDR3 extends over 15 amino acids. CDR3 nucleotide sequence: TGCGCCAGCAGTGAGTCGGGGGCCGCTTCCCGGGAGCTGTTTTTT. This codes for CASSESGAASRELFF.

The sample holds one count of this clone. The chain's CDR3 is CASSESRRGYEQYF. The CDR3 DNA sequence: TGTGCCAGCAGTGAAAGCAGGCGGGGCTACGAGCAGTACTTC. The J gene is TRBJ2-7, the V gene TRBV6-1, with D perhaps matching TRBD2 (6 bases). CDR3 size: 14 residues. The V gene's germline CDR1 is MNHNS and CDR2 SASEGT. V gave up 2 bases and J gave up 3 bases, with 11 bases separating them.